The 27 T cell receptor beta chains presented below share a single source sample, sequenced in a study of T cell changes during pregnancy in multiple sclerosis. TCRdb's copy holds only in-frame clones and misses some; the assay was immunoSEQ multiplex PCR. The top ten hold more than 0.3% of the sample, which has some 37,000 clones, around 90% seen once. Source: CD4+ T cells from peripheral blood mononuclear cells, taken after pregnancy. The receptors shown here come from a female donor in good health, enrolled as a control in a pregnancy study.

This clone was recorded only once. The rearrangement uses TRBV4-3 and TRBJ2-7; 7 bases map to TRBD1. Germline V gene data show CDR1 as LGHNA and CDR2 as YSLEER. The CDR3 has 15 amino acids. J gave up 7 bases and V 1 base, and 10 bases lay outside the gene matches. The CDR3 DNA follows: TGCGCCAGCAGCCAAGCGGACAGGCCAGCCGGAGAGCAGTACTTC. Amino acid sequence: CASSQADRPAGEQYF.

The CDR3 reads CSVDIDRGSGEQYF. Written as DNA, the CDR3 is TGCAGCGTTGATATCGACAGGGGATCAGGGGAGCAGTACTTC. The J gene is TRBJ2-7, the V gene TRBV29-1; 8 bases are shared with TRBD1. The CDR3 loop spans 14 amino acids. Losses at the gene ends were 3 bases for V and 7 bases for J; bases not matched to a gene: 11. The germline V gene encodes CDR1 SQVTM and CDR2 ANQGSEA.

The CDR3 region has the DNA TGTGCCAGCAGCTTAGGACAGGGAGATACCGGGGAGCTGTTTTTT. Translating gives CASSLGQGDTGELFF. The J gene is TRBJ2-2, the V gene TRBV11-2; 7 bases are shared with TRBD1. The CDR3 covers 15 residues. Trimming removed 1 base from V and 5 bases from J; junction bases left unmatched: 4. Germline V CDR1 and CDR2: SGHAT, FQNNGV.

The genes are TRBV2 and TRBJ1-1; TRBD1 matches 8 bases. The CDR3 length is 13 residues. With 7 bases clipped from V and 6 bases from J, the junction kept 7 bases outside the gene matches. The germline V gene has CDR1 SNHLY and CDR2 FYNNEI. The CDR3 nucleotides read TGTGCCAGCATACCGGACAGGGTCGCTGAAGCTTTCTTT. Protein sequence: CASIPDRVAEAFF.

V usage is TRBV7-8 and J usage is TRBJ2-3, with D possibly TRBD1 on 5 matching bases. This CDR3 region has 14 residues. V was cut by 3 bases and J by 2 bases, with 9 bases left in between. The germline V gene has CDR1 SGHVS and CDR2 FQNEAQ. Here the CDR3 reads CASSLGRVTDTQYF. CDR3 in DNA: TGTGCCAGCAGCTTGGGCAGGGTCACAGATACGCAGTATTTT.

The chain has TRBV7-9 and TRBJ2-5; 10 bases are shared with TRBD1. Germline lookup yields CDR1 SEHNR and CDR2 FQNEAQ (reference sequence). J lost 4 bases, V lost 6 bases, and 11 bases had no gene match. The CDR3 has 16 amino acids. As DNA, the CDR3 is TGTGCCAGCAGTCTTAGCGGGACAGGGGTGGCAGAGACCCAGTACTTC. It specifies CASSLSGTGVAETQYF.

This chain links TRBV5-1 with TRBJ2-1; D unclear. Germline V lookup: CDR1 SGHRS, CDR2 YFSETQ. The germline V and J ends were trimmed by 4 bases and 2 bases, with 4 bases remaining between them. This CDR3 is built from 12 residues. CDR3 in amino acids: CASSPTYNEQFF. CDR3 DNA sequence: TGCGCCAGCAGCCCCACCTACAATGAGCAGTTCTTC.

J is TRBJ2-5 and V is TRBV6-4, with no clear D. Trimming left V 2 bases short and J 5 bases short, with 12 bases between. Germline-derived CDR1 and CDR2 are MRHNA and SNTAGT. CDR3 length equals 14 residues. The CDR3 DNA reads TGTGCCAGCAGTGACCCCGAGGCATCGGAGACCCAGTACTTC. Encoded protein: CASSDPEASETQYF.

The CDR3 bases are TGTGCCAGCAGCCCCGCGGAGGGACCCCAAGAGACCCAGTACTTC. This gives the protein CASSPAEGPQETQYF. The chain joins TRBV9 to TRBJ2-5; D might be TRBD2 (6 bases). V was cut by 4 bases and J by 1 base, with 14 bases left in between. Germline lookup yields CDR1 SGDLS and CDR2 YYNGEE. The CDR3 covers 15 residues. The full variable domain, completed using reference TRBV9 and TRBJ2-5, is DSGVTQTPKHLITATGQRVTLRCSPRSGDLSVYWYQQSLDQGLQFLIQYYNGEERAKGNILERFSAQQFPDLHSELNLSSLELGDSALYFCASSPAEGPQETQYFGPGTRLLVL.

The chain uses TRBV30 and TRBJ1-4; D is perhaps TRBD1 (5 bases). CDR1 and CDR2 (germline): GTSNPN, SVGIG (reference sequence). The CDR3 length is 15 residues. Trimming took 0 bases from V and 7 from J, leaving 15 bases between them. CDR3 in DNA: TGTGCCTGGAGTGTACGGGGACGCGGGGGTGAAAAACTGTTTTTT. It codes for CAWSVRGRGGEKLFF.

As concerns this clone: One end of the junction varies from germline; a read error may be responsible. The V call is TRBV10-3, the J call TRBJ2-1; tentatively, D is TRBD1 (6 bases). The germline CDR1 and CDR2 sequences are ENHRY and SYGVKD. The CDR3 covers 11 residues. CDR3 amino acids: CAIRNFDQGLF. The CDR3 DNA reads TGTGCCATCAGGAACTTTGACCAGGGGCTCTTC.

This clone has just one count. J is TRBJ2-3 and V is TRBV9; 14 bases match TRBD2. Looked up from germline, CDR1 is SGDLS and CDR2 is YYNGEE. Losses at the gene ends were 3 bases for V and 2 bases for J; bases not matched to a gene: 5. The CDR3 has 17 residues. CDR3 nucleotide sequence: TGTGCCAGCAGCGGGCGACTAGCGGGAGGGAACACAGATACGCAGTATTTT. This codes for CASSGRLAGGNTDTQYF. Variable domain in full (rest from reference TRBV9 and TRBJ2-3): DSGVTQTPKHLITATGQRVTLRCSPRSGDLSVYWYQQSLDQGLQFLIQYYNGEERAKGNILERFSAQQFPDLHSELNLSSLELGDSALYFCASSGRLAGGNTDTQYFGPGTRLTVL.

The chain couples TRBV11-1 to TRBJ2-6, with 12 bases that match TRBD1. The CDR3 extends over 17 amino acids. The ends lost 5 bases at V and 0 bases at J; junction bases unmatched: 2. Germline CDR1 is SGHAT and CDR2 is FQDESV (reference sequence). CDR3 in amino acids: CASSRDRGLSGANVLTF. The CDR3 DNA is TGTGCCAGCAGCCGGGACAGGGGGCTCTCTGGGGCCAACGTCCTGACTTTC.

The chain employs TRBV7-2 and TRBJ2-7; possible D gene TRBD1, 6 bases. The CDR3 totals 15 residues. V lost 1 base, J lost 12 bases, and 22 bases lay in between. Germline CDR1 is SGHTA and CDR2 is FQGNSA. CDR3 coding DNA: TGTGCCAGCAGCTTAGGGGGGCAGGGCATGGTTCATCCGTACTTC. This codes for CASSLGGQGMVHPYF.

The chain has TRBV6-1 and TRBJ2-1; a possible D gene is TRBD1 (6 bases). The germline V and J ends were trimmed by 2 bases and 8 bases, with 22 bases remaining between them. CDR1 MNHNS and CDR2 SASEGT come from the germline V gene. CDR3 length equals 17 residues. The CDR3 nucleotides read TGTGCCAGCAGTGAAACTTTTGGGGCAGGGGATTACGATGAGCAGTTCTTC. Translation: CASSETFGAGDYDEQFF.

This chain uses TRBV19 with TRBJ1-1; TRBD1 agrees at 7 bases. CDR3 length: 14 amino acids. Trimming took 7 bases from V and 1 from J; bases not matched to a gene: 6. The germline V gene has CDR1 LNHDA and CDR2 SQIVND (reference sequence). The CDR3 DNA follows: TGTGCCAGTACATACAGGGGTGGGAACACTGAAGCTTTCTTT. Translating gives CASTYRGGNTEAFF. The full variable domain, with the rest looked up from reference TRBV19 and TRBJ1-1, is DGGITQSPKYLFRKEGQNVTLSCEQNLNHDAMYWYRQDPGQGLRLIYYSQIVNDFQKGDIAEGYSVSREKKESFPLTVTSAQKNPTAFYLCASTYRGGNTEAFFGQGTRLTVV.

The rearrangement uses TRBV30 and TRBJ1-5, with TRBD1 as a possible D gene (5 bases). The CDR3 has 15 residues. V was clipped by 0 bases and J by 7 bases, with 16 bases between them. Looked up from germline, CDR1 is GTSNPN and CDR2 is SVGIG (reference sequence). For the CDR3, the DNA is TGTGCCTGGAGTGTGGGTTCGGGGGTTAGCCAGCCCCAGCATTTT. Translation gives CAWSVGSGVSQPQHF.

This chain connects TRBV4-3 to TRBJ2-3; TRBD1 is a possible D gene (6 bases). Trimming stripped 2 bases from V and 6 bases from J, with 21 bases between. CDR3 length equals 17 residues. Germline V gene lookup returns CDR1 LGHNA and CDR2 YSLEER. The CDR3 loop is CASSQSGGGWESDTQYF. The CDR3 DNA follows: TGCGCCAGCAGCCAATCAGGTGGGGGCTGGGAATCGGATACGCAGTATTTT.

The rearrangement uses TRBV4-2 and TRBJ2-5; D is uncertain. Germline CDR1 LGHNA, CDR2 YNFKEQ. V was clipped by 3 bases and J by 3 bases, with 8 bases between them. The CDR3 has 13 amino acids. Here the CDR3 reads CASSQAIKETQYF. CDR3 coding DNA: TGTGCCAGCAGCCAGGCAATAAAAGAGACCCAGTACTTC.

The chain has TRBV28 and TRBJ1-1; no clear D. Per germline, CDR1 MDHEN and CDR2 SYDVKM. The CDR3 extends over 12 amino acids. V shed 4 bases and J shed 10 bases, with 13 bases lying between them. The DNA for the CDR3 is TGTGCCAGCAGTTCAAGAAATAGGAGAGCTTTCTTT. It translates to CASSSRNRRAFF.

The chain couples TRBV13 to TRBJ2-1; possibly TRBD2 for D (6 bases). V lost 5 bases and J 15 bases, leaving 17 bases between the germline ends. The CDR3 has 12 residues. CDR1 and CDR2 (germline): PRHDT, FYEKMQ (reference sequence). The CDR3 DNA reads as TGTGCCAGCAGCCCACCCCGGACTACCCTGTTCTTC. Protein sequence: CASSPPRTTLFF. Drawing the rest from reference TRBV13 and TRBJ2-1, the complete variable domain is AAGVIQSPRHLIKEKRETATLKCYPIPRHDTVYWYQQGPGQDPQFLISFYEKMQSDKGSIPDRFSAQQFSDYHSELNMSSLELGDSALYFCASSPPRTTLFFGPGTRLTVL.

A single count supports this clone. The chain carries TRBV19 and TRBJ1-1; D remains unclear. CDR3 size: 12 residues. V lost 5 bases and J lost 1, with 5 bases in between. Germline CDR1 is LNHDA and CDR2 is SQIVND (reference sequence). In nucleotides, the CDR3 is TGTGCCAGTAGTTTCCAGAACACTGAAGCTTTCTTT. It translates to CASSFQNTEAFF.

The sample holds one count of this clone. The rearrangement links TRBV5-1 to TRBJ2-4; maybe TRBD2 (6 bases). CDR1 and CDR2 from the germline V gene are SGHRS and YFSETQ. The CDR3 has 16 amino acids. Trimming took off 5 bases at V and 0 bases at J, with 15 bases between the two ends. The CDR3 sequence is CASRPGDGLAKNIQYF. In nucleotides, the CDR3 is TGCGCCAGCAGACCGGGGGACGGTCTAGCCAAAAACATTCAGTACTTC.

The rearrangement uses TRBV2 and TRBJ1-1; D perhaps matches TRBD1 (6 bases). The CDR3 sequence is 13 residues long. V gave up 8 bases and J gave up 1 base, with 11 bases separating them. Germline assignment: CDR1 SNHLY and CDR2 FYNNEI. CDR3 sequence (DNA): TGTGCCAGCGTGGGACACCCGAACACTGAAGCTTTCTTT. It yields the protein CASVGHPNTEAFF.

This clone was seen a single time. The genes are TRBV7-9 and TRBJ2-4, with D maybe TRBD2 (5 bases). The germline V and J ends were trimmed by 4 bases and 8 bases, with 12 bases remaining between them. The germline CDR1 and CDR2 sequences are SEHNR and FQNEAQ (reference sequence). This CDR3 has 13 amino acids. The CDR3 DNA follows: TGTGCCAGCAGCTCCGCACGGGGAGACATTCAGTACTTC. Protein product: CASSSARGDIQYF.

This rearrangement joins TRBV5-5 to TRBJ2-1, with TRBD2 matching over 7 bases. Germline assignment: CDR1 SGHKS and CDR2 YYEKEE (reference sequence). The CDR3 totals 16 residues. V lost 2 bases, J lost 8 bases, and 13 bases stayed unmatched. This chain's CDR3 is CASSFLYRRETDEQFF. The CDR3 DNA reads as TGTGCCAGCAGCTTTCTGTACAGGCGGGAGACCGATGAGCAGTTCTTC. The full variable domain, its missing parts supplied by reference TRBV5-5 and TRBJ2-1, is DAGVTQSPTHLIKTRGQQVTLRCSPISGHKSVSWYQQVLGQGPQFIFQYYEKEERGRGNFPDRFSARQFPNYSSELNVNALLLGDSALYLCASSFLYRRETDEQFFGPGTRLTVL.

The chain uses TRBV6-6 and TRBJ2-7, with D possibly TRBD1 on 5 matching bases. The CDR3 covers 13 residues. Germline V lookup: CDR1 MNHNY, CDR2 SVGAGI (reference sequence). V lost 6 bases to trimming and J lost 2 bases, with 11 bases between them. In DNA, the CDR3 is TGTGCCAGCAGCCCTGACAGTCCCTACGAGCAGTACTTC. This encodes CASSPDSPYEQYF.